This T cell receptor beta chain was captured in a study of T cells in Graves' hyperthyroidism and ophthalmopathy. About the research overall: The authors collected peripheral blood at initial diagnosis, before any treatment.

Study-level findings and limits: Most thyroid-expanded clonotypes above 0.001 were also found in blood.

Patients having uncontrolled infection, another autoimmune disease, pregnancy or lactation were not included. This CDR3 has 13 residues. Losses at the gene ends were 6 bases for V and 8 bases for J; bases not matched to a gene: 9. Germline V gives CDR1 SEHNR, CDR2 FQNEAQ (reference sequence). RNA transcripts provided the source from which TCR beta CDR3 regions were amplified. Carried out on the TCR CDR3, a first-round RT-PCR used the HTBI primer set. TCRdb reprocessed the multiplex PCR reads via MiXCR and lists one record per CDR3 protein. The table has about 760,000 distinct CDR3 sequences, approximately 40% seen once. To note about this clonotype: What it binds is unknown.

The rearrangement uses TRBV7-9 and TRBJ1-2, with 7 bases matching TRBD1. Sequenced input: blood. The TCR was taken from a woman in her thirties or forties with Graves' hyperthyroidism. Here the CDR3 DNA reads TGTGCCAGCAGGCAGGGGGTACCCGGAGGCTACACCTTC. This gives the protein CASRQGVPGGYTF.